These 20 T cell receptor beta chains were all obtained from the same sample, sequenced in a study of control samples from healthy donors and cancer patients. Method: immunoSEQ multiplex PCR; TCRdb's copy keeps in-frame clones and lacks some. This repertoire shows about 110,000 clones, about 80% found once; its top ten account for approximately 6.7%. The sample taken for sequencing was blood. The receptors stem from a man aged 18 to 30 in good health.

This chain joins TRBV7-2 and TRBJ2-3, with D possibly being TRBD2 (6 bases). Trimming shortened V by 6 bases and J by 2 bases, and 15 bases separated the two germline ends. Germline CDR1 is SGHTA and CDR2 is FQGNSA. CDR3 length: 15 amino acids. The CDR3 DNA follows: TGTGCCAGCAGGAGCGGAGGCGGGGCCACAGATACGCAGTATTTT. Translating gives CASRSGGGATDTQYF.

This clone was detected only once. The V and J genes are TRBV28 and TRBJ1-2; TRBD1 matches 9 bases. CDR1 MDHEN and CDR2 SYDVKM come from the germline V gene. CDR3 length equals 15 residues. V lost 4 bases to trimming and J lost 2 bases; unmatched junction nucleotides: 5. The CDR3 DNA is TGTGCCAGCAGTTCCGACGGGACAGGGAACTATGGCTACACCTTC. It yields the protein CASSSDGTGNYGYTF.

V gene TRBV3-1 (or the pseudogene TRBV3-2) combines with J gene TRBJ2-5; TRBD1 might be the D (5 bases). From germline, CDR1 is LGHDT and CDR2 YNNKEL (reference sequence). The CDR3 length is 16 residues. V lost 0 bases and J 0 bases, leaving 11 bases between the germline ends. DNA of the CDR3: TGTGCCAGCAGCCAAGATGGGGAAGGGGACCAAGAGACCCAGTACTTC. Its protein product is CASSQDGEGDQETQYF.

This chain links TRBV5-1 with TRBJ2-3; 12 bases match TRBD2. J lost 1 base, V lost 2 bases, and 8 bases had no gene match. The CDR3 length is 18 residues. CDR1 is SGHRS and CDR2 is YFSETQ in the germline V gene. The CDR3 loop reads CASSFSSGGDGRTDTQYF. CDR3 DNA sequence: TGCGCCAGCAGCTTTTCTAGCGGGGGGGATGGGCGCACAGATACGCAGTATTTT. The entire variable domain, with the rest obtained from reference TRBV5-1 and TRBJ2-3, is as follows: KAGVTQTPRYLIKTRGQQVTLSCSPISGHRSVSWYQQTPGQGLQFLFEYFSETQRNKGNFPGRFSGRQFSNSRSEMNVSTLELGDSALYLCASSFSSGGDGRTDTQYFGPGTRLTVL.

This chain joins TRBV6-2 or TRBV6-3 and TRBJ1-6, with a tentative D call TRBD1 (5 bases). V was clipped by 2 bases and J by 6 bases, with 11 bases between them. From germline, CDR1 is MNHEY and CDR2 SVGEGT. The CDR3 is made up of 15 amino acids. For the CDR3, the DNA is TGTGCCAGCAGTTACAACGGACAACCTAATTCACCCCTCCACTTT. This encodes CASSYNGQPNSPLHF.

The chain uses TRBV28 and TRBJ1-2; D is undetermined. Germline CDR1 and CDR2: MDHEN and SYDVKM. V shed 1 base and J shed 1 base, with 16 bases lying between them. The CDR3 contains 17 residues. The CDR3 is CASSLSSVTTDNYGYTF. In nucleotides, the CDR3 is TGTGCCAGCAGTTTATCGAGCGTAACCACAGATAACTATGGCTACACCTTC.

The chain joins TRBV2 to TRBJ1-4; D perhaps matches TRBD1 (5 bases). CDR1 and CDR2 from the germline V gene are SNHLY and FYNNEI. CDR3 length: 14 amino acids. V lost 6 bases and J lost 8, with 16 bases in between. CDR3 DNA sequence: TGTGCCAGCAGCCGAGACCGGGGACGAGAAAAACTGTTTTTT. Encoded protein: CASSRDRGREKLFF.

Only a few counts were recorded for this clone. This chain joins TRBV5-4 and TRBJ2-1; TRBD2 aligns across 8 bases. CDR1 is SGHNT, CDR2 YYREEE, per germline (reference sequence). CDR3 size: 16 residues. V was pared by 4 bases and J by 6 bases, with 12 bases of the junction left unmatched. The CDR3: CASSPAGTRSGNEQFF. The CDR3 DNA reads as TGTGCCAGCAGCCCTGCCGGGACTAGGTCCGGCAATGAGCAGTTCTTC.

The rearrangement joins TRBV7-9 to TRBJ1-2; D remains ambiguous. V was trimmed by 5 bases and J by 3 bases, leaving 16 bases between them. Germline loops: CDR1 SEHNR, CDR2 FQNEAQ (reference sequence). This CDR3 has 15 residues. CDR3 loop: CASSPYGGFDYGYTF. CDR3 DNA sequence: TGTGCCAGCAGCCCTTACGGAGGATTCGACTATGGCTACACCTTC. The complete variable domain, with remaining parts taken from reference TRBV7-9 and TRBJ1-2, reads DTGVSQNPRHKITKRGQNVTFRCDPISEHNRLYWYRQTLGQGPEFLTYFQNEAQLEKSRLLSDRFSAERPKGSFSTLEIQRTEQGDSAMYLCASSPYGGFDYGYTFGSGTRLTVV.

This clone was detected a few times. This chain links TRBV15 with TRBJ1-2, with no clear D. Between the trimmed V and J ends, which lost 0 bases and 6 bases, there was a span of 14 bases. CDR3 length: 15 residues. The germline V gene encodes CDR1 LNHNV and CDR2 YYDKDF (reference sequence). CDR3 protein: CATSREVDGINGYTF. In DNA form, the CDR3 reads TGTGCCACCAGCAGAGAAGTGGACGGCATAAATGGCTACACCTTC. The full variable domain, rest sourced from reference TRBV15 and TRBJ1-2, is DAMVIQNPRYQVTQFGKPVTLSCSQTLNHNVMYWYQQKSSQAPKLLFHYYDKDFNNEADTPDNFQSRRPNTSFCFLDIRSPGLGDTAMYLCATSREVDGINGYTFGSGTRLTVV.

The rearrangement joins TRBV11-2 to TRBJ1-5; D remains unclear. The CDR3 has 13 residues. Germline loops: CDR1 SGHAT, CDR2 FQNNGV. Trimming pared 5 bases from V and 7 bases from J, leaving 12 bases between. The CDR3 nucleotides read TGTGCCAGCAGCGCAACGACGGGGCAGCCCCAGCATTTT. This translates into CASSATTGQPQHF.

A few counts support this clone. V and J are TRBV5-6 and TRBJ2-7, with D tentatively TRBD1 (6 bases). The germline gives CDR1 SGHDT, CDR2 YYEEEE. Deletions cut 4 bases from V and 4 bases from J, with 12 bases between. The CDR3 has 13 residues. The CDR3 reads CASSPGVGYEQYF. The CDR3 DNA is TGTGCCAGCAGCCCAGGGGTAGGTTACGAGCAGTACTTC. Using reference TRBV5-6 and TRBJ2-7 for the parts outside the CDR3, the full variable domain is DAGVTQSPTHLIKTRGQQVTLRCSPKSGHDTVSWYQQALGQGPQFIFQYYEEEERQRGNFPDRFSGHQFPNYSSELNVNALLLGDSALYLCASSPGVGYEQYFGPGTRLTVT.

V usage is TRBV28 and J usage is TRBJ2-4; 12 bases are a match to TRBD1. Trimming at V came to 4 bases and at J to 0 bases, leaving 4 bases not matched to a gene. The CDR3 runs to 17 residues. Germline loops: CDR1 MDHEN, CDR2 SYDVKM. This chain's CDR3 is CASSSGQGALAKNIQYF. The CDR3 nucleotides are TGTGCCAGCAGTTCGGGACAGGGGGCATTAGCCAAAAACATTCAGTACTTC. Based on the CDR3 plus reference TRBV28 and TRBJ2-4, the full variable domain is DVKVTQSSRYLVKRTGEKVFLECVQDMDHENMFWYRQDPGLGLRLIYFSYDVKMKEKGDIPEGYSVSREKKERFSLILESASTNQTSMYLCASSSGQGALAKNIQYFGAGTRLSVL.

The rearrangement joins TRBV24-1 to TRBJ2-3; TRBD1 agrees at 7 bases. Germline CDR1 and CDR2: KGHDR and SFDVKD. This CDR3 is 18 amino acids long. The J segment lost 2 bases and the V segment lost 0 bases, leaving 10 bases of the junction unmatched. The CDR3, as DNA: TGTGCCACCAGTGATTTGGAACCGGGACAGACCTTCACAGATACGCAGTATTTT. As protein: CATSDLEPGQTFTDTQYF.

The chain employs TRBV24-1 and TRBJ2-5; TRBD1 aligns across 7 bases. Germline loops: CDR1 KGHDR, CDR2 SFDVKD. V shed 3 bases and J 2 bases; nucleotides not matched to a gene: 5. The CDR3 is 15 amino acids. The DNA for the CDR3 is TGTGCCACCAGTGATAAGGACAGGTTACAAGAGACCCAGTACTTC. Translating gives CATSDKDRLQETQYF.

This clone was recorded a few times. This chain joins TRBV6-5 and TRBJ2-2, with D uncertain. CDR3 length: 13 residues. Germline CDR1 is MNHEY and CDR2 is SVGAGI. V shed 6 bases and J shed 1 base, with 6 bases lying between them. The CDR3 protein is CASSNQNTGELFF. As DNA, the CDR3 is TGTGCCAGCAGCAATCAGAACACCGGGGAGCTGTTTTTT.

The chain links TRBV29-1 to TRBJ1-4; 7 bases are shared with TRBD1. This CDR3 spans 13 amino acids. Per germline, CDR1 SQVTM and CDR2 ANQGSEA. The J segment lost 2 bases and the V segment lost 3 bases, leaving 0 bases of the junction unmatched. CDR3 loop: CSVDRGTNEKLFF. The CDR3 coding sequence is TGCAGCGTTGACAGGGGGACTAATGAAAAACTGTTTTTT.

The chain carries TRBV12-3 or TRBV12-4 and TRBJ1-5; D unresolved. The CDR3 runs 13 residues. V lost 6 bases and J lost 1, with 7 bases in between. In DNA form, the CDR3 reads TGTGCCAGCAGATACGGAAGCAATCAGCCCCAGCATTTT. Translated: CASRYGSNQPQHF.

The J gene is TRBJ2-7, the V gene TRBV5-1; 12 bases are a match to TRBD1. CDR1 is SGHRS, CDR2 YFSETQ, per germline. Trimming took 4 bases from V and 5 from J; bases not matched to a gene: 4. The length of the CDR3 is 14 residues. The CDR3: CASSLGQGADEQYV. DNA of the CDR3: TGCGCCAGCAGCCTGGGACAGGGGGCCGACGAGCAGTACGTC.

The V gene is TRBV19, the J gene TRBJ1-1, with 8 nucleotides matching TRBD1. CDR1 is LNHDA, CDR2 SQIVND, per germline (reference sequence). There are 13 residues in the CDR3. The V gene end was trimmed by 4 bases and the J gene end by 4 bases; junction bases not matched to a gene: 2. CDR3 nucleotide sequence: TGTGCCAGTAGTACCGACAGGGGCACTGAAGCTTTCTTT. As protein: CASSTDRGTEAFF.